Listed below are T cell receptor beta chains from one sample, sequenced in a study of blood T cell repertoires in COVID-19. Only in-frame clones appear in the TCRdb table, and some are missing; sequencing was by immunoSEQ multiplex PCR. Altogether roughly 100,000 clones are present, more than 75% being singletons, with the ten largest covering 4.5%. The sequenced material came from peripheral blood. The receptors were sampled from a human donor in a cohort sampled during active COVID-19. CDR3s include the opening cysteine and the closing phenylalanine or tryptophan. D genes are given only for firm matches. Some rows have no size entry. The others give once, few or many, or a class for an expanded clone.

d_call clone_size j_call v_call cdr3_nt cdr3_aa
. . TRBJ2-3 TRBV5-1 TGCGCCAGCAGCCAAAAGCTTAGTGGAGATACGCAGTATTTT CASSQKLSGDTQYF
. few TRBJ1-2 TRBV7-9 TGTGCCAGCAGCTTACAGGGGATCAACTATGGCTACACCTTC CASSLQGINYGYTF
TRBD1 . TRBJ1-1 TRBV5-1 TGCGCCAGCAGCTTTCGGACAGGGGGGAACACTGAAGCTTTCTTT CASSFRTGGNTEAFF
. . TRBJ2-5 TRBV5-1 TGCGCCAGCAGCAGCATGGGGACTGCCCGCGGAGAGACCCAGTACTTC CASSSMGTARGETQYF
. . TRBJ1-2 TRBV24-1 TGTGCCACCAGTGATTTCGGGGGGCCCAAGGATGGCTACACCTTC CATSDFGGPKDGYTF
. . TRBJ2-1 TRBV29-1 TGCAGCGTTTCTGGTGGGGGCGGCAATGAGCAGTTCTTC CSVSGGGGNEQFF
. . TRBJ2-5 TRBV12-3/TRBV12-4 TGTGCCAGCAGCCCCCTAGTGACAGAGACCCAGTACTTC CASSPLVTETQYF
. . TRBJ1-2 TRBV5-1 TGCGCCAGCAGCGCGCCCGAGGGCGGAGGCTATGGCTACACCTTC CASSAPEGGGYGYTF
TRBD1 . TRBJ2-3 TRBV6-2/TRBV6-3 TGTGCCAGCAGTTACCCTGGGACAGGGGGCGGCACAGATACGCAGTATTTT CASSYPGTGGGTDTQYF
TRBD1 . TRBJ1-1 TRBV5-1 TGCGCCAGCACGATAGGGACAGGGGTCGGGAACACTGAAGCTTTCTTT CASTIGTGVGNTEAFF
TRBD2 . TRBJ2-5 TRBV5-5 TGTGCCAGCAGCGACGGGACTAGCGCGGAGACCCAGTACTTC CASSDGTSAETQYF
TRBD2 . TRBJ2-5 TRBV27 TGTGCCAGCAGAGAAACTAGCGGCGAGACCCAGTACTTC CASRETSGETQYF
. . TRBJ1-1 TRBV9 TGTGCCAGCAGCCCTATCGATGGGAGGAACACTGAAGCTTTCTTT CASSPIDGRNTEAFF
TRBD2 few TRBJ2-7 TRBV2 TGTGCCAGCAGAGCCGGGACTAGCGTCTACGAGCAGTACTTC CASRAGTSVYEQYF
TRBD2 . TRBJ2-3 TRBV18 TGTGCCAGCTCATTGACTAGCGGGACAGAAGATACGCAGTATTTT CASSLTSGTEDTQYF
. . TRBJ2-7 TRBV7-9 TGTGCCAGCAGCCTTGGTCACCCGGGCGAGCAGTACTTC CASSLGHPGEQYF
TRBD1 . TRBJ1-2 TRBV6-2/TRBV6-3 TGTGCCAGCACCCCTCATTCTGGACAGGCCGGTTATGGCTACACCTTC CASTPHSGQAGYGYTF
. . TRBJ2-1 TRBV7-9 TGTGCCAGCACTGTTAGGGCGGGGAGGAAAAGCTCCTACAATGAGCAGTTCTTC CASTVRAGRKSSYNEQFF
TRBD2 . TRBJ2-1 TRBV5-1 TGCGCCAGCAGCTCCGGGGGGGCCTTCTACAATGAGCAGTTCTTC CASSSGGAFYNEQFF
. . TRBJ2-7 TRBV5-4 TGTGCCAGCAGCTTGAACAGCCGGTACGAGCAGTACTTC CASSLNSRYEQYF
TRBD1 . TRBJ1-5 TRBV4-1 TGCGCCAGCAGCGAGGGACAGGTTGCCAGCAATCAGCCCCAGCATTTT CASSEGQVASNQPQHF
TRBD2 . TRBJ2-6 TRBV6-4 TGTGCCAGCAGTGAAGAGCGGGGGGGCCTTGCCGGGGCCAACGTCCTGACTTTC CASSEERGGLAGANVLTF
. . TRBJ1-3 TRBV5-1 TGCGCCAGCAGCTTGAGTCCACTTACCTCTGGAAACACCATATATTTT CASSLSPLTSGNTIYF
TRBD1 . TRBJ1-6 TRBV9 TGTGCCAGCAGCGGACAGGGGGCATATTCACCCCTCCACTTT CASSGQGAYSPLHF
. . TRBJ2-1 TRBV7-2 TGTGCCAGCAGCACGGGGGTTTACAATGAGCAGTTCTTC CASSTGVYNEQFF
TRBD1 . TRBJ1-5 TRBV19 TGTGCCAGTAGTACGTCGACAGGGATCAGTCAAGCAAGAGGGCAGCCCCAGCATTTT CASSTSTGISQARGQPQHF
TRBD2 . TRBJ2-7 TRBV2 TGTGCCCGGGGAGGGGATCCCCTGCACTTC CARGGDPLHF
. . TRBJ1-1 TRBV7-3 TGTGCCAGCAGCCCGAACGGGGTCAACACTGAAGCTTTCTTT CASSPNGVNTEAFF
. . TRBJ1-2 TRBV6-6 TGTGCCAGCAGTTCTACCGGGGTTAACTATGGCTACACCTTC CASSSTGVNYGYTF
TRBD1 . TRBJ2-2 TRBV7-9 TGTGCCAGCAGTAAACCAGGGGGAGATACCGGGGAGCTGTTTTTT CASSKPGGDTGELFF
. . TRBJ2-3 TRBV4-1 TGCGCCAGCAGCCAATTGCTAGCGAGGGATACGCAGTATTTT CASSQLLARDTQYF
. . TRBJ1-5 TRBV18 TGTGCCAGCTCACCAGCGGCCCCCGGGAGGAATCAGCCCCAGCATTTT CASSPAAPGRNQPQHF
. . TRBJ1-1 TRBV28 TGTGCCAGCAGTTCCTTTGGACAGCTGGGGGGGGGCACTGAAGCTTTCTTT CASSSFGQLGGGTEAFF
. . TRBJ2-7 TRBV29-1 TGCAGCGTGGGTGGTGGGGGCGTGGAGCAGTACTTC CSVGGGGVEQYF
. . TRBJ1-5 TRBV12-3/TRBV12-4 TGTGCCAGCAGACAGGCAGATCAGCCCCAGCATTTT CASRQADQPQHF
. . TRBJ1-3 TRBV5-1 TGCGCCAGCAGCTCAAACATCCTCTCTGGAAACACCATATATTTT CASSSNILSGNTIYF
TRBD2 once TRBJ2-2 TRBV4-1 TGCGCCAGCCGCAGCGGGGGGGCCCGCACCGGGGAGCTGTTTTTT CASRSGGARTGELFF
TRBD1 . TRBJ2-5 TRBV9 TGTGCCAGCAGCCCACGCTCCGGGACAGAACAAGAGACCCAGTACTTC CASSPRSGTEQETQYF
. . TRBJ2-2 TRBV29-1 TGCAGCGGGAAACAGGGGGGGAGCGGGGAGCTGTTTTTT CSGKQGGSGELFF
. few TRBJ1-2 TRBV4-1 TGCGCCAGCACCCGAGGACAGCCACCACTTTTTAACTATGGCTACACCTTC CASTRGQPPLFNYGYTF
TRBD2 . TRBJ2-2 TRBV6-2/TRBV6-3 TGTGCCAGCAGTTACTCTGGACTAGCCCCCGGGGAGCTGTTTTTT CASSYSGLAPGELFF
. . TRBJ1-4 TRBV4-3 TGCGCCAGCAGCCAAGAATTATACGTGAGAAAGAATGAAAAACTGTTTTTT CASSQELYVRKNEKLFF
. . TRBJ1-3 TRBV7-8 TGTGCCAGCGGTCGGGTTAGCCGTGGAAACACCATATATTTT CASGRVSRGNTIYF
TRBD2 . TRBJ2-1 TRBV5-1 TGCGCCAGCAGCTTGGCCCTGGGGACTAGCGGGGCTGATGAGCAGTTCTTC CASSLALGTSGADEQFF
TRBD2 . TRBJ2-5 TRBV5-1 TGCGCCAGTCGACTAGCGCCGCAAGAGACCCAGTACTTC CASRLAPQETQYF
TRBD2 . TRBJ2-5 TRBV4-3 TGCGCCAGCAGCCGAGACCCCCCTAGCGGGGGCGTGGAGACCCAGTACTTC CASSRDPPSGGVETQYF
TRBD1 . TRBJ2-5 TRBV19 TGTGCCAGTAGTCGACAGGGAACCGAGACCCAGTACTTC CASSRQGTETQYF
. . TRBJ1-1 TRBV4-2 TGTGCCAGCAGCCAAACAGGCTTCTTCAACACTGAAGCTTTCTTT CASSQTGFFNTEAFF
TRBD1 . TRBJ1-2 TRBV5-1 TGCGCCAGCAGCCCACAGGGGGTCGAGGCTAACTATGGCTACACCTTC CASSPQGVEANYGYTF